This T cell receptor beta chain emerged from a study of blood T cell repertoires in COVID-19. This clone appeared a single time. In the study's own analysis: Amplification of reference gene primers provided the estimated nucleated cell counts. Generated by immunoSEQ multiplex PCR, the TCRdb table keeps only in-frame clones and is missing some. That table gives V, J and clone size, and the DNA gave D and trimming. This table holds hundreds of thousands of clones, 70% to 90% found once. The length of the CDR3 is 15 residues. Germline loops: CDR1 SGHTA, CDR2 FQGNSA. J was trimmed by 4 bases and V by 5 bases; bases with no gene match: 8.

Sequencing was done on a sample of PBMCs or T cells enriched from blood (not recorded which). V gene TRBV7-2 combines with J gene TRBJ1-2, with 9 bases that match TRBD1. This TCR was sampled from a young man who had recovered from COVID-19. The CDR3 region is CASSLTTGGVYGYTF. DNA of the CDR3: TGTGCCAGCAGCCTAACTACAGGGGGCGTCTATGGCTACACCTTC.